These 9 T cell receptor beta chains originate from one sample sequenced in a study of liver allograft versus peripheral blood T cells. About the research overall: Blood and transplanted-liver T cell receptor repertoires from recipients were compared.

MiXCR, run by TCRdb on the reads, gives a single entry per CDR3 protein. The table has several thousand distinct CDR3 sequences, roughly 15% seen once. These TCRs come from a human patient who had a liver transplant. The graft donor may be the source of some T cells.

This clonotype rates as medium-sized. V gene TRBV29-1 combines with J gene TRBJ2-7; D unresolved. Trimming removed 7 bases from V and 4 bases from J, with 17 bases in between. Germline V gives CDR1 SQVTM, CDR2 ANQGSEA. The CDR3 consists of 13 residues. The CDR3 region is CSAKGLDPYEQYF. CDR3 nucleotides: TGCAGCGCAAAGGGCCTAGATCCATACGAGCAGTACTTC.

The V gene is TRBV12-5, the J gene TRBJ2-3; 9 bases are a match to TRBD2. V lost 6 bases, J lost 1 base, and 14 bases stayed unmatched. This CDR3 spans 18 amino acids. Germline CDR1 and CDR2: LGHNT and FRNRAP. CDR3 DNA: TGTGCTAGTGGGCCGGGACTAGCTTTTTCGAGCGGCACAGATACGCAGTATTTT. This codes for CASGPGLAFSSGTDTQYF.

This clonotype was picked up a small number of times. V gene TRBV20-1 combines with J gene TRBJ1-2; D remains ambiguous. The CDR3 is 15 amino acids. V was clipped by 0 bases and J by 10 bases, with 21 bases between them. Per the germline V gene, CDR1 is DFQATT and CDR2 is SNEGSKA (reference sequence). CDR3 amino acids: CSARDALSGMWDYTF. CDR3 DNA sequence: TGCAGTGCTAGAGACGCCCTCTCGGGAATGTGGGACTACACCTTC.

The rearrangement links TRBV19 to TRBJ2-5; D possibly corresponds to TRBD2 (6 bases). Germline-derived CDR1 and CDR2 are LNHDA and SQIVND (reference sequence). The CDR3 has 14 amino acids. V dropped 4 bases and J dropped 3 bases, with 12 bases sitting between them. The CDR3 DNA reads TGTGCCAGTAGTACCAGTGGAGGGAAAGAGACCCAGTACTTC. It codes for CASSTSGGKETQYF.

The chain links TRBV12-3 or TRBV12-4 to TRBJ2-3; 9 bases map to TRBD1. V was pared by 3 bases and J by 2 bases, with 9 bases of the junction left unmatched. This CDR3 is built from 17 residues. The CDR3, as DNA: TGTGCCAGCAGTTTGCGACAGGGGGGAGGGCTCACAGATACGCAGTATTTT. This gives the protein CASSLRQGGGLTDTQYF.

The table lists this clonotype with a few counts. This chain connects TRBV7-2 to TRBJ1-3; 7 nucleotides agree with TRBD1. V trimming: 3 bases; J trimming: 2 bases; junction bases outside the gene matches: 10. This CDR3 has 17 amino acids. Germline CDR1 reads SGHTA; CDR2 reads FQGNSA. The CDR3 DNA reads as TGTGCCAGCAGCTTCAACGACAGGGTAGTTGCTGGAAACACCATATATTTT. This encodes CASSFNDRVVAGNTIYF.

This clonotype rates as medium-sized (0.01 to 0.1%). The rearrangement links TRBV30 to TRBJ1-6, with D maybe TRBD1 (5 bases). CDR3 size: 15 residues. V lost 0 bases to trimming and J lost 10 bases, with 16 bases between them. Germline assignment: CDR1 GTSNPN and CDR2 SVGIG (reference sequence). In DNA, the CDR3 is TGTGCCTGGAGTGTAATGGGGCAAGGCTCGTCACCCCTCCACTTT. Its protein product is CAWSVMGQGSSPLHF.

This clonotype has a count of ten or more. This sequence joins TRBV30 and TRBJ1-4, with TRBD1 identical over 10 bases. V was pared by 0 bases and J by 7 bases, with 5 bases of the junction left unmatched. Germline V gene sequence: CDR1 GTSNPN, CDR2 SVGIG (reference sequence). CDR3 length: 15 amino acids. The CDR3 DNA follows: TGTGCCTGGAGTGTAACGGGACAGGGGAGTGAAAAACTGTTTTTT. Its protein product is CAWSVTGQGSEKLFF. Filled out from reference TRBV30 and TRBJ1-4, the complete variable domain reads SQTIHQWPATLVQPVGSPLSLECTVEGTSNPNLYWYRQAAGRGLQLLFYSVGIGQISSEVPQNLSASRPQDRQFILSSKKLLLSDSGFYLCAWSVTGQGSEKLFFGSGTQLSVL.

The chain combines TRBV6-5 with TRBJ2-7; a possible D gene is TRBD2 (6 bases). The CDR3 totals 15 residues. CDR1 and CDR2 (germline): MNHEY, SVGAGI. Between the trimmed V and J ends, which lost 6 bases and 7 bases, there was a span of 22 bases. CDR3 bases: TGTGCCAGCAGCCCAGGAGGCCGAAATGGGAGGGAGCAGTACTTC. Residues: CASSPGGRNGREQYF.